This entry concerns a single T cell receptor (beta chain). Its antigen is still unknown. No clone much larger than this one lies a single base away; base qualities are absent. This specimen belongs to a study of shared clonotypes between healthy human individuals (dated by TCRdb to about 2020). About the study as a whole: A few men and a couple of women, aged 18 to 49 years, made up the cohort. Per donor, three plates each were used for CD4 naive and CD4 memory, two for CD8 naive, and one for CD8 memory. Per donor, leukapheresis produced somewhere between about 0.94 and 9.5 billion PBMCs. To increase sequencing depth and limit assay-specific biases, TCR repertoire library preparation and sequencing were carried out by different laboratories using diverse techniques. Blood TCR repertoires of a handful of healthy adults were deeply sequenced to estimate repertoire size and the extent of clonotype sharing between individuals.

The full study reports these points: Because the study included only a small number of donors, the genetic and exposure-history diversity represented was limited. Clonotypes shared by all four sorted-subset donors showed higher generation probabilities than non-shared clonotypes. Pairwise subsampling indicated that sequencing depth was expected to affect the degree of clonotype sharing among donors. About 5% of naive CD4, 3.5% of naive CD8, about 2.4% of memory CD4, and approximately 0.39% of memory CD8 clonotypes were shared across several donors. Incomplete sequencing was indicated by rarefaction of sorted-subset datasets, despite the large sequencing depth. Sampling was limited to blood, and TCR repertoires in tissue likely differ from TCR repertoires in blood. Larger estimated clonotype richness was generally found for naive subsets than for memory subsets.

Using the deep immunoSEQ assay, multiplex PCR amplified TCR CDR3 regions from genomic DNA. Genomic DNA extracted from each cell subset was distributed evenly over all wells of several immunoSEQ 96-well plates, and each plate served as one replicate. For sorted subsets, each replicate PCR was loaded with 150 to 250 ng genomic DNA, equivalent to some 27,000 T cell genomes. The purified libraries were quantified using a Qubit 3.0 fluorometer, sized with a Bioanalyzer 2100, and then quantified again using the KAPA Library Quantification kit. Each immunoSEQ 96-well plate was sequenced on its own single-read 150-cycle Illumina NextSeq 550 flow cell. For the original study's pipeline: The immunoSEQ output contained only junctional sequences without quality scores, so filtering could not match that applied to full-length reads. To assign V/J genes and CDR3, sequences were annotated using PyIR, a Python wrapper for IgBLAST v1.9, with IMGT germline references. Reads were filtered out if the reads had weak V/J assignments (E-value above 1e-6), no CDR3, stop codons, out-of-frame junctions, or ambiguous translated residues. A V3J clonotype was defined by an identical inferred V gene, J gene, and CDR3 amino acid sequence. To compute the percentage overlap between repertoires, the number of shared unique clonotypes was divided by the size of the smaller repertoire. Richness of each repertoire was evaluated using RTK rarefaction, the Chao1 estimator, and Recon v2.1 estimates of unobserved clonotypes. Generation probabilities for all TCRbeta clonotypes obtained by the gDNA method from a few donors were computed using OLGA. TCRdb holds this immuneACCESS table with in-frame rearrangements only. Some clones are missing; in checked studies, unresolved V genes explain under half, and the rest has no known cause. That table is the source of V, J and clone size, and D and trimming were worked out from the DNA. For this sample the table gives about 1 million clones, of which about 80% were detected only once. In total, the top ten clones hold roughly 1.4% of the sample.

The donors were healthy, HIV-negative adults with no recently reported acute infections or vaccinations. Only Caucasian adults living in Nashville, Tennessee, USA were represented among the donors. Magnetic negative selection was used to enrich CD4+ T cells, after which naive cells were positively selected on CD45RA and the negative fraction became the memory subset. Blood was collected by leukapheresis, and PBMCs were isolated by Ficoll-Histopaque density gradient centrifugation and then cryopreserved in liquid nitrogen vapor phase. Purity and quantity of every magnetically sorted T cell population were checked by analytical flow cytometry. Genomic DNA was isolated from every sorted fraction and measured by UV absorbance on a Nanodrop 2000c. Inclusive of the bounding cysteine and phenylalanine, the CDR3 is 18 residues long. This entry keeps only the CDR3 DNA: 54 bases, framed from base 1. CDR1 and CDR2 are drawn from the germline V gene: LGHNA, YSLEER. V loses 1 base of germline sequence and J loses 4 bases, and the interval between the two ends is 19 bases.

The rearrangement combines TRBV4-3 with TRBJ2-2; the D gene assignment is ambiguous. The source material was memory CD4+ T cells sorted from blood. The sample's cell subset or site, from its label and the paper: CD45RA-negative fraction. The origin of this receptor is a man between 18 and 29 years old in good health. CDR3 region: CASSQVGRVSLGTGELFF. The DNA sequence follows: TGCGCCAGCAGCCAAGTAGGCCGGGTCTCTTTGGGCACCGGGGAGCTGTTTTTT.